This is a list of T cell receptor beta chains from one sample in a study of regulatory T cells in long-lasting Graves disease. MiXCR, applied by TCRdb to the multiplex PCR reads, yields one record per CDR3 protein. The sample lists 370,000 or so distinct CDR3 sequences, around 15% seen once, with around 21% in the top ten. The data also belong to a second study, concerning T cells in Graves' hyperthyroidism and ophthalmopathy.

Sequences were derived from peripheral blood mononuclear cells (PBMCs), sampled at new diagnosis, from a patient treated with antithyroid drugs. The receptors here all came from a woman in her late teens or twenties with Graves disease. Both conserved end residues are part of each CDR3. The D gene is left open where the match is weak. Only some rows state a clone size, as once, few, many or a class for expanded clones.

v_call: TRBV5-1; d_call: .; clone_size: many; j_call: TRBJ2-5; cdr3_nt: TGCGCCAGCAGCTTGGGGACTCTTCAGGCAGAGACCCAGTACTTC; cdr3_aa: CASSLGTLQAETQYF
v_call: TRBV28; d_call: .; clone_size: many; j_call: TRBJ2-7; cdr3_nt: TGTGCCAGCACCCCAGGTATCTACGAGCAGTACTTC; cdr3_aa: CASTPGIYEQYF
v_call: TRBV20-1; d_call: TRBD2; clone_size: many; j_call: TRBJ2-5; cdr3_nt: TGCAGTGCCACCGGGACTAGCGGGGGGGCGGAGACCCAGTACTTC; cdr3_aa: CSATGTSGGAETQYF
v_call: TRBV6-1; d_call: TRBD1; clone_size: many; j_call: TRBJ1-5; cdr3_nt: TGTGCCAGCAGTGAAGCGGGGGGACAGGGACAGCCCCAGCATTTT; cdr3_aa: CASSEAGGQGQPQHF
v_call: TRBV12-3/TRBV12-4; d_call: .; clone_size: few; j_call: TRBJ2-1; cdr3_nt: TGTGCCAGCGTTGGGTCCTACAATGAGCAGTTCTTC; cdr3_aa: CASVGSYNEQFF
v_call: TRBV2; d_call: TRBD1; clone_size: many; j_call: TRBJ1-1; cdr3_nt: TGTGCCAGCAACACAGGGGGGAACACTGAAGCTTTCTTT; cdr3_aa: CASNTGGNTEAFF
v_call: TRBV2; d_call: .; clone_size: many; j_call: TRBJ1-2; cdr3_nt: TGTGCCAACGAACTCCAGGTCACTGGCTATGGCTACACCTTC; cdr3_aa: CANELQVTGYGYTF
v_call: TRBV10-3; d_call: TRBD1; clone_size: .; j_call: TRBJ2-7; cdr3_nt: TGTGCCATCAGGGATCAGGGGGCCGGGGGCGAGCAGTACTTC; cdr3_aa: CAIRDQGAGGEQYF
v_call: TRBV12-3/TRBV12-4; d_call: .; clone_size: .; j_call: TRBJ2-2; cdr3_nt: TGTGCCAGCAGTCTGCGAATGAACACCGGGGAGCTGTTTTTT; cdr3_aa: CASSLRMNTGELFF
v_call: TRBV10-3; d_call: TRBD2; clone_size: many; j_call: TRBJ2-1; cdr3_nt: TGTGCCATCTCGGGACTAGCGGGGAACACCTACAATGAGCAGTTCTTC; cdr3_aa: CAISGLAGNTYNEQFF
v_call: TRBV7-9; d_call: TRBD2; clone_size: many; j_call: TRBJ2-1; cdr3_nt: TGTGCCAGCAGCTTACCCCTCAGCGGGGGGGGTCTGAATGAGCAGTTCTTC; cdr3_aa: CASSLPLSGGGLNEQFF
v_call: TRBV10-3; d_call: TRBD1; clone_size: .; j_call: TRBJ2-6; cdr3_nt: TGTGCCGTGACAGGGACTGGGGCCAACGTCCTGACTTTC; cdr3_aa: CAVTGTGANVLTF
v_call: TRBV7-2; d_call: .; clone_size: few; j_call: TRBJ2-1; cdr3_nt: TGTGCCAGCAGCTTAGGGCGTATCTATGAGCAGTTCTTC; cdr3_aa: CASSLGRIYEQFF
v_call: TRBV12-3/TRBV12-4; d_call: .; clone_size: many; j_call: TRBJ2-2; cdr3_nt: TGTGCCAGCACGGGGACCTACACCGGGGAGCTGTTTTTT; cdr3_aa: CASTGTYTGELFF
v_call: TRBV3-1; d_call: TRBD1; clone_size: .; j_call: TRBJ2-6; cdr3_nt: TGTGCCAGCAGCCACGGGGACAGTAGCTCTGGGGCCAACGTCCTGACTTTC; cdr3_aa: CASSHGDSSSGANVLTF
v_call: TRBV15; d_call: .; clone_size: .; j_call: TRBJ1-3; cdr3_nt: TGTGCCACCAGCAGAGATCTCTCTGGAAACACCATATATTTT; cdr3_aa: CATSRDLSGNTIYF
v_call: TRBV18; d_call: .; clone_size: many; j_call: TRBJ1-2; cdr3_nt: TGTGCCAGCTCACCACAACAGAAGACGCAGGGGGGCTACACCTTC; cdr3_aa: CASSPQQKTQGGYTF
v_call: TRBV11-2; d_call: .; clone_size: many; j_call: TRBJ2-7; cdr3_nt: TGTGCCAGCAGCTTGTGGGGCAGGGTTGAGTACGAGCAGTACTTC; cdr3_aa: CASSLWGRVEYEQYF
v_call: TRBV4-2; d_call: .; clone_size: .; j_call: TRBJ1-1; cdr3_nt: TGTGCCAGCAGCCAACATCGGGGGGCCGGCACTGAAGCTTTCTTT; cdr3_aa: CASSQHRGAGTEAFF
v_call: TRBV19; d_call: .; clone_size: few; j_call: TRBJ2-7; cdr3_nt: TGTGCCAGTAGTACCTATCTCTCCTACGAGCAGTACTTC; cdr3_aa: CASSTYLSYEQYF
v_call: TRBV5-1; d_call: .; clone_size: few; j_call: TRBJ1-6; cdr3_nt: TGCGCCAGCAGCTTGACGGGCCTGAAGACGAATTCACCCCTCCACTTT; cdr3_aa: CASSLTGLKTNSPLHF
v_call: TRBV6-1; d_call: .; clone_size: .; j_call: TRBJ1-1; cdr3_nt: TGTGCCAGCAGTCCAGGGGAGAGGAACACTGAAGCTTTCTTT; cdr3_aa: CASSPGERNTEAFF
v_call: TRBV2; d_call: .; clone_size: many; j_call: TRBJ2-7; cdr3_nt: TGTGCCAGCAGTGGCTCCCTCGAGCAGTACTTC; cdr3_aa: CASSGSLEQYF
v_call: TRBV3-1; d_call: .; clone_size: many; j_call: TRBJ2-1; cdr3_nt: TGTGCCAGCAGCCAAGACGGGTCGGCTAGATGGGGCGGTGAGCAGTTCTTC; cdr3_aa: CASSQDGSARWGGEQFF
v_call: TRBV20-1; d_call: TRBD2; clone_size: .; j_call: TRBJ2-2; cdr3_nt: TGCAGTGCTAGCGGGGCGGGAGGCCGGACCGGGGAGCTGTTTTTT; cdr3_aa: CSASGAGGRTGELFF
v_call: TRBV5-1; d_call: TRBD1; clone_size: few; j_call: TRBJ1-6; cdr3_nt: TGCGCCAGCAGCCCTGGGGCCAGGGGGCATTCACCCCTCCACTTT; cdr3_aa: CASSPGARGHSPLHF
v_call: TRBV20-1; d_call: .; clone_size: many; j_call: TRBJ2-5; cdr3_nt: TGCAGTGCTTCCCCCTACGCTAGCGAAGAGACCCAGTACTTC; cdr3_aa: CSASPYASEETQYF
v_call: TRBV3-1; d_call: TRBD2; clone_size: .; j_call: TRBJ2-3; cdr3_nt: TGTGCCAGCAGCCAAGTGGCGGGGGGGCGACATACCAGCACAGATACGCAGTATTTT; cdr3_aa: CASSQVAGGRHTSTDTQYF
v_call: TRBV9; d_call: TRBD2; clone_size: .; j_call: TRBJ2-1; cdr3_nt: TGTGCCAGCAATAGCGGGTACTACAATGAGCAGTTCTTC; cdr3_aa: CASNSGYYNEQFF
v_call: TRBV27; d_call: TRBD2; clone_size: .; j_call: TRBJ2-7; cdr3_nt: TGTGCCAGCAGAAACGGGAGGGCCGGCGAGCAGTACTTC; cdr3_aa: CASRNGRAGEQYF
v_call: TRBV18; d_call: TRBD2; clone_size: many; j_call: TRBJ2-7; cdr3_nt: TGTGCCAGCTCACCACCCAGCGGGAGCTACGAGCAGTACTTC; cdr3_aa: CASSPPSGSYEQYF
v_call: TRBV5-5; d_call: .; clone_size: few; j_call: TRBJ1-3; cdr3_nt: TGTGCCAGCACTTACTCTGGAAACACCATATATTTT; cdr3_aa: CASTYSGNTIYF
v_call: TRBV29-1; d_call: .; clone_size: .; j_call: TRBJ1-1; cdr3_nt: TGCAGCGTGCTGCGGGAAATGAACACTGAAGCTTTCTTT; cdr3_aa: CSVLREMNTEAFF
v_call: TRBV20-1; d_call: TRBD1; clone_size: many; j_call: TRBJ1-5; cdr3_nt: TGCAGTGCCCGGACAGGGGAATATGAGAGCAATCAGCCCCAGCATTTT; cdr3_aa: CSARTGEYESNQPQHF
v_call: TRBV20-1; d_call: .; clone_size: few; j_call: TRBJ2-7; cdr3_nt: TGCAGTGCTAGCGTACTAGGAGGGATCTACGAGCAGTACTTC; cdr3_aa: CSASVLGGIYEQYF
v_call: TRBV5-1; d_call: .; clone_size: few; j_call: TRBJ1-5; cdr3_nt: TGCGCCAGCAGCTTTGACAGCCAAGATCAGCCCCAGCATTTT; cdr3_aa: CASSFDSQDQPQHF
v_call: TRBV20-1; d_call: .; clone_size: .; j_call: TRBJ2-7; cdr3_nt: TGCAGTGCTAGAGAGGGTGGTCTTCCGGGGACATACGAGCAGTACTTC; cdr3_aa: CSAREGGLPGTYEQYF
v_call: TRBV6-2/TRBV6-3; d_call: TRBD1; clone_size: .; j_call: TRBJ1-4; cdr3_nt: TGTGCCAGCAGGCAAACCGGGACAGGGCCGCAGGAAAAACTGTTTTTT; cdr3_aa: CASRQTGTGPQEKLFF
v_call: TRBV20-1; d_call: .; clone_size: many; j_call: TRBJ1-1; cdr3_nt: TGCAGTGCTAGAGAGACAGAAATGAACACTGAAGCTTTCTTT; cdr3_aa: CSARETEMNTEAFF
v_call: TRBV7-6; d_call: .; clone_size: few; j_call: TRBJ2-1; cdr3_nt: TGTGCCAGCAGCTTAGTGGGGCGAGGCTCCAATGAGCAGTTCTTC; cdr3_aa: CASSLVGRGSNEQFF
v_call: TRBV30; d_call: .; clone_size: many; j_call: TRBJ1-6; cdr3_nt: TGTGCCTGGAGGTTTCCCAGCGGCTCACCCCTCCACTTT; cdr3_aa: CAWRFPSGSPLHF
v_call: TRBV4-2; d_call: TRBD2; clone_size: .; j_call: TRBJ2-1; cdr3_nt: TGTGCCAGCAGCCAAGACGCGACTAGCGCCTTCAATGAGCAGTTCTTC; cdr3_aa: CASSQDATSAFNEQFF
v_call: TRBV29-1; d_call: TRBD1; clone_size: .; j_call: TRBJ1-1; cdr3_nt: TGCAGCGTTGGGCAGGGGGCCTTGAACACTGAAGCTTTCTTT; cdr3_aa: CSVGQGALNTEAFF
v_call: TRBV20-1; d_call: .; clone_size: many; j_call: TRBJ2-1; cdr3_nt: TGCAGTGCTAGTTTGGAATCCCATTCCTACAATGAGCAGTTCTTC; cdr3_aa: CSASLESHSYNEQFF
v_call: TRBV11-2; d_call: TRBD1; clone_size: .; j_call: TRBJ1-5; cdr3_nt: TGTGCCAGCAGCTCGGGACAGGCCGATCAGCCCCAGCATTTT; cdr3_aa: CASSSGQADQPQHF
v_call: TRBV10-1; d_call: .; clone_size: .; j_call: TRBJ1-4; cdr3_nt: TGCGCCAGCAGTTCGGACCCTAGTAGCCTAGGTGAAAAACTGTTTTTT; cdr3_aa: CASSSDPSSLGEKLFF
v_call: TRBV9; d_call: .; clone_size: .; j_call: TRBJ2-1; cdr3_nt: TGTGCCAGCAGCGACCCTCAGGCGGAGCAGTTCTTC; cdr3_aa: CASSDPQAEQFF
v_call: TRBV12-3/TRBV12-4; d_call: TRBD1; clone_size: .; j_call: TRBJ1-2; cdr3_nt: TGTGCCAGCAGTTTTAAGACAGGGACTAACTATGGCTACACCTTC; cdr3_aa: CASSFKTGTNYGYTF
v_call: TRBV3-1; d_call: .; clone_size: .; j_call: TRBJ2-4; cdr3_nt: TGTGCCAGCAGCCAGCCCGAGGAAAACATTCAGTACTTC; cdr3_aa: CASSQPEENIQYF